This T cell receptor (beta chain) was recovered during a study of T cell repertoires in cytomegalovirus infection. Via MiXCR, TCRdb re-called the reads, giving one row per CDR3 protein. This sample yields some 300,000 distinct CDR3 sequences, of which 9.6% are seen a single time; around 2.6% belongs to the top ten. This CDR3 region has 15 residues. Germline assignment: CDR1 DFQATT and CDR2 SNEGSKA (reference sequence). Trimming pared 3 bases from V and 3 bases from J, leaving 14 bases between. The sequencing input was PBMCs. This clonotype was obtained from a human donor in good health (CMV status not recorded). Some clones in this sample may be carry-over from other donors' samples. This sequence joins TRBV20-1 and TRBJ2-2, with D possibly matching TRBD2 (5 bases). CDR3 coding DNA: TGCAGTGCTAGGGAGGACCCTAGGGACACCGGGGAGCTGTTTTTT. Its translation: CSAREDPRDTGELFF.